The 9 T cell receptor beta chains below were found in one sample sequenced in a study of OX40 agonist ivuxolimab in advanced cancers. Using immunoSEQ multiplex PCR, the repertoire was profiled, and TCRdb retains in-frame clones only, with some absent. The sample lists about 45,000 clones, about nine tenths occurring once. This specimen consisted of CD4+ or CD8+ T cells sorted from blood, obtained in a trial of the OX40 agonist ivuxolimab. These receptors came from an adult with an advanced solid tumor such as melanoma, head and neck, liver or kidney cancer.

The V call is TRBV11-3, the J call TRBJ1-5, with D maybe TRBD1 (5 bases). The CDR3 is 18 amino acids. Germline CDR1 reads SGHNT; CDR2 reads YENEEA. The V end lost 5 bases, the J end lost 3 bases, and 23 bases lay between the germline ends. CDR3 residues: CASSPRVPLVDTNQPQHF. DNA for the CDR3: TGTGCCAGCAGCCCCAGGGTCCCCCTAGTTGACACCAATCAGCCCCAGCATTTT.

The V and J genes are TRBV18 and TRBJ2-3; D unclear. The CDR3 is 17 residues long. Germline V gives CDR1 KGHSH, CDR2 LQKENI. Trimming took 0 bases from V and 0 from J, leaving 13 bases between them. CDR3 amino acids: CASSPPLGVLSTDTQYF. CDR3 DNA: TGTGCCAGCTCACCACCGCTAGGAGTCCTTAGCACAGATACGCAGTATTTT.

The chain has TRBV6-5 and TRBJ1-2; 8 bases align to TRBD1. J lost 5 bases, V lost 7 bases, and 3 bases had no gene match. Germline-derived CDR1 and CDR2 are MNHEY and SVGAGI. The CDR3 is 12 residues long. CDR3 sequence reads: CASNQGAYGYTF. CDR3 sequence (DNA): TGTGCCAGCAACCAGGGGGCGTATGGCTACACCTTC.

The chain carries TRBV29-1 and TRBJ2-2; 7 nucleotides agree with TRBD2. Looked up from germline, CDR1 is SQVTM and CDR2 is ANQGSEA. The CDR3 covers 15 residues. J lost 5 bases, V lost 3 bases, and 9 bases had no gene match. In DNA form, the CDR3 reads TGCAGCGTTGAGGCTAGCGGAACTGGGACCGGGGAGCTGTTTTTT. This translates into CSVEASGTGTGELFF.

The rearrangement uses TRBV30 and TRBJ1-1, with D perhaps TRBD1 (6 bases). From germline, CDR1 is GTSNPN and CDR2 SVGIG (reference sequence). Trimming stripped 2 bases from V and 5 bases from J, with 24 bases between. The CDR3 extends over 17 amino acids. As DNA, the CDR3 is TGTGCCTGGAGTTCCGTGGGGGGCGCGGAGGGTGGGACTGAAGCTTTCTTT. It specifies CAWSSVGGAEGGTEAFF.

The genes are TRBV6-5 and TRBJ2-5; a weak D match, TRBD2 (5 bases). This CDR3 contains 12 residues. Germline V CDR1 and CDR2: MNHEY, SVGAGI. V dropped 6 bases and J dropped 7 bases, with 12 bases sitting between them. This chain's CDR3 is CASRTEVGTQYF. The CDR3 DNA reads as TGTGCCAGCAGGACGGAGGTCGGGACCCAGTACTTC.

J is TRBJ2-7 and V is TRBV19; possible D gene TRBD1, 6 bases. V lost 9 bases, J lost 7 bases, and 25 bases lay in between. CDR3 length: 15 residues. Germline CDR1 and CDR2: LNHDA and SQIVND (reference sequence). The CDR3 DNA reads as TGTGCCAGCACCCCCGGACAAGGGGGTTGGGGGGAGCAGTACTTC. Residues: CASTPGQGGWGEQYF.

CDR3 DNA: TGTGCCAGCAGCTTAGGTCCGGGGGCTGAAGCTTTCTTT. Encoded protein: CASSLGPGAEAFF. This chain uses TRBV7-6 with TRBJ1-1, with a tentative D call TRBD1 (5 bases). The V gene's germline CDR1 is SGHVS and CDR2 FNYEAQ. V lost 1 base, J lost 6 bases, and 9 bases lay in between. The CDR3 is 13 residues long.

The chain joins TRBV27 to TRBJ2-1; D is undetermined. The CDR3 runs 15 residues. Trimming left V 0 bases short and J 4 bases short, with 10 bases between. Germline-derived CDR1 and CDR2 are MNHEY and SMNVEV (reference sequence). DNA of the CDR3: TGTGCCAGCAGTTTATCGCTGGGCGCTTACAATGAGCAGTTCTTC. It encodes CASSLSLGAYNEQFF.